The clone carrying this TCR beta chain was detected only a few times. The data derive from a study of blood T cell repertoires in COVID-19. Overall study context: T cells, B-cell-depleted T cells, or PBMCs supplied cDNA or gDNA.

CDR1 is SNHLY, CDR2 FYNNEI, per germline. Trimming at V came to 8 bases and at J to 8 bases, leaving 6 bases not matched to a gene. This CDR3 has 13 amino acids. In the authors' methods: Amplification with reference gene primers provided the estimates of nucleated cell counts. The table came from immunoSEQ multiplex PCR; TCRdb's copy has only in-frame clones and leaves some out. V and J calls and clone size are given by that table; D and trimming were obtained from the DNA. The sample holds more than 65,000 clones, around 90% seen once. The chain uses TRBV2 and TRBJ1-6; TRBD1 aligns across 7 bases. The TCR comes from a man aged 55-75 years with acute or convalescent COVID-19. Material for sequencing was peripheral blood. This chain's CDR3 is CASRDSNYSPLHF. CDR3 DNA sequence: TGTGCCAGCCGGGACAGCAACTATTCACCCCTCCACTTT. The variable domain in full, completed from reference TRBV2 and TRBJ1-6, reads EPEVTQTPSHQVTQMGQEVILRCVPISNHLYFYWYRQILGQKVEFLVSFYNNEISEKSEIFDDQFSVERPDGSNFTLKIRSTKLEDSAMYFCASRDSNYSPLHFGNGTRLTVT.